The text below deals with one T cell receptor beta chain. The antigen is unknown. Researchers ran the PCR with 60 Vbeta and 13 Jbeta primers. TCRdb's table, derived via immunoSEQ multiplex PCR, lists solely in-frame clones and lacks some. The repertoire includes more than 100,000 clones, roughly 80% of them detected once, and 30% sits in the top ten. This sample is part of a study of cytomegalovirus exposure and HLA in healthy donors. Study results and caveats: Researchers reported from a later analysis that most CMV-associated TCR beta chains appeared HLA-restricted. Sequencing had likely introduced a cluster of highly shared sequence variants as an artifact. Common viral pathogens seemed to be connected with several of the most significant clusters, according to a later analysis.

There are 16 residues in the CDR3. Trimming at V came to 4 bases and at J to 0 bases, leaving 5 bases not matched to a gene. Germline-derived CDR1 and CDR2 are SGHRS and YFSETQ. The sequence was obtained from a man in his fifties or sixties in good health and CMV-seropositive. Specimen: PBMCs. V gene TRBV5-1 combines with J gene TRBJ2-3; 10 bases are shared with TRBD2. DNA for the CDR3: TGCGCCAGCAGCGATGGACTAGCGGTTAGCACAGATACGCAGTATTTT. This codes for CASSDGLAVSTDTQYF.